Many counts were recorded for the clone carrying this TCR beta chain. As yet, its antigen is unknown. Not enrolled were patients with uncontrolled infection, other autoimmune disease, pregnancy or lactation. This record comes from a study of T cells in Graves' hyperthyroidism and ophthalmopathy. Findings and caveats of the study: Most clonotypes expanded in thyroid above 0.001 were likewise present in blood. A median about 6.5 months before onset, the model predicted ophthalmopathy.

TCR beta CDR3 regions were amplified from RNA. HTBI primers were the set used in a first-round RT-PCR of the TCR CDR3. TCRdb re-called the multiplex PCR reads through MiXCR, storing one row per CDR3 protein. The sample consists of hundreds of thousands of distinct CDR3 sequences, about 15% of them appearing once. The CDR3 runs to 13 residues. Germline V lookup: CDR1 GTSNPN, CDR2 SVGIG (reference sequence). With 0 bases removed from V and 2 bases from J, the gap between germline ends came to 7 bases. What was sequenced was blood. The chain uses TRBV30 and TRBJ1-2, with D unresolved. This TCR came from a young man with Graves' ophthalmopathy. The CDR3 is CAWSVTGNYGYTF. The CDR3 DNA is TGTGCCTGGAGTGTAACGGGGAACTATGGCTACACCTTC.